These 19 T cell receptor beta chains were sequenced from one sample in a study of cytomegalovirus exposure and HLA in healthy donors. With 60 Vbeta and 13 Jbeta primers, the PCR was carried out. Clones were sequenced by immunoSEQ multiplex PCR, and TCRdb holds only the in-frame ones, with some missing. The sample records some 120,000 clones, roughly 82% being singletons. Sequences were obtained from PBMCs. These receptors all stem from a male donor in good health and CMV-seropositive.

The rearrangement uses TRBV30 and TRBJ1-1, with TRBD1 identical over 7 bases. This CDR3 is 13 amino acids long. In germline, CDR1 is GTSNPN, CDR2 SVGIG (reference sequence). With 5 bases clipped from V and 3 bases from J, the junction kept 6 bases outside the gene matches. CDR3 nucleotides: TGTGCCTGGCAAAAAGACAGGGACACTGAAGCTTTCTTT. Its translation: CAWQKDRDTEAFF.

Comments on this clone: The sample carries other DNA sequences with the same CDR3. The chain carries TRBV19 and TRBJ2-7; 9 bases are a match to TRBD1. CDR3 size: 13 residues. CDR1 and CDR2 from the germline V gene are LNHDA and SQIVND (reference sequence). The V segment lost 5 bases and the J segment 4 bases; nucleotides outside the gene matches: 3. The CDR3: CASSVGQGYEQYF. DNA for the CDR3: TGTGCCAGTAGTGTAGGACAGGGGTACGAGCAGTACTTC.

As to this clone: Germline and junction disagree at one end, which may indicate a read error. The genes are TRBV7-9 and TRBJ2-2; a weak D match, TRBD2 (6 bases). CDR1 and CDR2 (germline): SEHNR, FQNEAQ (reference sequence). The CDR3 sequence is 16 residues long. CDR3 coding DNA: TGTTCCAGCAGCCCATTCAACGGGAGTTTTACCGGGGAGCTGTTTTTT. The encoded protein is CSSSPFNGSFTGELFF.

This clone was observed a single time. The DNA of the CDR3 is TGTGCCAGCACCCGGACAGGGACAAACTATGGCTACACCTTC. Translation gives CASTRTGTNYGYTF. V gene TRBV11-2 combines with J gene TRBJ1-2; 8 nucleotides match TRBD1. With V trimmed by 7 bases and J by 2 bases, 6 bases remained unmatched. This CDR3 is 14 amino acids long. CDR1 and CDR2 from the germline V gene are SGHAT and FQNNGV.

This clone has only one observation. This rearrangement joins TRBV7-2 to TRBJ2-7; TRBD2 matches at 9 bases. The CDR3 sequence is 16 residues long. Unmatched junction bases numbered 7, after V lost 3 bases and J lost 1 base. Germline V gene sequence: CDR1 SGHTA, CDR2 FQGNSA. The CDR3 DNA reads TGTGCCAGCAGCTTGTTTGTCGCGGGAGGGTCCTACGAGCAGTACTTC. Its protein is CASSLFVAGGSYEQYF.

The rearrangement uses TRBV9 and TRBJ1-4, with D possibly being TRBD1 (6 bases). This CDR3 comprises 15 residues. Germline V CDR1 and CDR2: SGDLS, YYNGEE. V was trimmed by 6 bases and J by 4 bases, leaving 16 bases between them. The CDR3 sequence: CASTRAGALNEKLFF. The CDR3 DNA reads TGTGCCAGCACCCGAGCAGGGGCTCTTAATGAAAAACTGTTTTTT.

This chain's CDR3 is CASSDSGRAITGELFF. The CDR3 DNA follows: TGTGCCAGCAGCGATAGCGGGAGGGCGATCACCGGGGAGCTGTTTTTT. The rearrangement uses TRBV11-2 and TRBJ2-2, with TRBD2 matching 11 bases. Germline V lookup: CDR1 SGHAT, CDR2 FQNNGV. CDR3 length equals 16 residues. V shed 5 bases, J shed 4 bases, and the junction held 6 bases outside the gene matches.

V usage is TRBV4-3 and J usage is TRBJ2-7; 8 bases agree with TRBD2. With 1 base clipped from V and 4 bases from J, the junction kept 12 bases outside the gene matches. Germline CDR1 reads LGHNA; CDR2 reads YSLEER. The CDR3 is made up of 17 amino acids. The DNA for the CDR3 is TGCGCCAGCAGCCAAGGGGTGTCCGGGGGGGCGTCATACGAGCAGTACTTC. This sequence encodes CASSQGVSGGASYEQYF.

The chain couples TRBV27 to TRBJ2-7, with 7 nucleotides matching TRBD1. CDR1 and CDR2 (germline): MNHEY, SMNVEV (reference sequence). This CDR3 region has 12 residues. Trimming removed 5 bases from V and 7 bases from J; junction bases left unmatched: 5. Here the CDR3 DNA reads TGTGCCAGCAGTATCTACAGGGGAGAGCAGTACTTC. As protein: CASSIYRGEQYF.

The chain carries TRBV7-8 and TRBJ2-1; a possible D gene is TRBD1 (8 bases). Trimming cost V 6 bases and J 0 bases, with 12 bases left between them. In germline, CDR1 is SGHVS, CDR2 FQNEAQ. The CDR3 spans 15 residues. In DNA form, the CDR3 reads TGTGCCAGCAGAACAGGGGGGGACTCCTACAATGAGCAGTTCTTC. Its protein product is CASRTGGDSYNEQFF.

To note about this clone: Other DNA sequences of this sample code for an identical CDR3. The chain combines TRBV18 with TRBJ2-7; D call uncertain. Germline V gene lookup returns CDR1 KGHSH and CDR2 LQKENI. The V and J ends lost 0 bases and 3 bases respectively, with 6 bases between them. This CDR3 contains 13 residues. This CDR3 is CASSPPTGYEQYF. In DNA form, the CDR3 reads TGTGCCAGCTCACCACCGACGGGCTACGAGCAGTACTTC.

The genes are TRBV4-3 and TRBJ1-5; TRBD1 aligns across 10 bases. V lost 1 base and J lost 5; bases outside the gene matches: 2. Germline V gene sequence: CDR1 LGHNA, CDR2 YSLEER. The CDR3 is 15 residues long. This CDR3 reads CASSQGTGGYQPQHF. DNA for the CDR3: TGCGCCAGCAGCCAAGGGACAGGGGGATATCAGCCCCAGCATTTT.

The chain is built from TRBV6-5 and TRBJ1-5; TRBD1 agrees at 8 bases. This CDR3 region has 13 residues. Germline lookup yields CDR1 MNHEY and CDR2 SVGAGI. Trimming cost V 5 bases and J 6 bases; bases outside gene matches: 3. The CDR3 loop reads CASSNDRGQPQHF. The CDR3 DNA reads TGTGCCAGCAGTAACGACAGGGGTCAGCCCCAGCATTTT.

The chain employs TRBV5-6 and TRBJ2-1, with 9 nucleotides matching TRBD1. Germline CDR1 reads SGHDT; CDR2 reads YYEEEE. The CDR3 totals 15 residues. V lost 4 bases, J lost 9 bases, and 11 bases stayed unmatched. CDR3 region: CASSAGTGFGGEQFF. The CDR3, as DNA: TGTGCCAGCAGCGCTGGGACAGGGTTTGGAGGTGAGCAGTTCTTC.

The CDR3 DNA follows: TGTGTACTGGAGGCCGGGGAGCTGTTTTTT. It codes for CVLEAGELFF. The chain carries TRBV27 and TRBJ2-2; possibly TRBD2 for D (5 bases). CDR3 length: 10 residues. CDR1 is MNHEY, CDR2 SMNVEV, per germline (reference sequence).

The V gene is TRBV20-1, the J gene TRBJ2-5, with TRBD1 as a possible D gene (5 bases). Germline assignment: CDR1 DFQATT and CDR2 SNEGSKA (reference sequence). This CDR3 region has 11 residues. The ends were cut back, 5 bases at V and 5 bases at J, with 9 bases in the middle. CDR3 coding DNA: TGCAGTGCTTCAGGGAAGGAGACCCAGTACTTC. It translates to CSASGKETQYF.

V is TRBV7-9 and J is TRBJ2-7, with 8 bases lining up with TRBD2. The CDR3 spans 16 residues. Germline assignment: CDR1 SEHNR and CDR2 FQNEAQ (reference sequence). Germline trimming cut 5 bases from V and 2 bases from J; bases unmatched to any gene: 11. The CDR3 protein is CASSPTSSGRPYEQYF. CDR3 coding DNA: TGTGCCAGCAGCCCCACCTCTAGCGGGCGACCCTACGAGCAGTACTTC.

V and J are TRBV7-3 and TRBJ2-1; 9 nucleotides align to TRBD2. Germline-derived CDR1 and CDR2 are SGHTA and FQGTGA. This CDR3 is built from 16 residues. V was clipped by 5 bases and J by 6 bases; unmatched bases: 11. CDR3 region: CASSDGAAGGVNEQFF. The CDR3 DNA follows: TGTGCCAGCAGCGACGGGGCAGCGGGAGGTGTCAATGAGCAGTTCTTC.

The rearrangement joins TRBV4-2 to TRBJ2-1; a weak D match, TRBD2 (7 bases). The CDR3 length is 14 residues. Trimming stripped 1 base from V and 7 bases from J, with 11 bases between. Germline CDR1 is LGHNA and CDR2 is YNFKEQ. The CDR3 DNA reads TGTGCCAGCAGCCAAGTGGGAGGGGGTAATGAGCAGTTCTTC. It is translated as CASSQVGGGNEQFF.